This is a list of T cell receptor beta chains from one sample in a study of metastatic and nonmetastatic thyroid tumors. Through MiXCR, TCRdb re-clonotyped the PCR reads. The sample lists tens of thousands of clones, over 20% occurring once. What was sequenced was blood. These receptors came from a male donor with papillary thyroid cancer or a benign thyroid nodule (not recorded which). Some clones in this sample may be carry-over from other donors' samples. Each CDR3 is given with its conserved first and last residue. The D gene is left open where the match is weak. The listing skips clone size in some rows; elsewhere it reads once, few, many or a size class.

CASSNRLAGGPGTGELFF | TGTGCCAGCAGCAACCGACTAGCGGGAGGGCCAGGCACCGGGGAGCTGTTTTTT | TRBJ2-2 | TRBV4-2 | many | TRBD2
CSVAGGTYEQYF | TGCAGTGTTGCGGGGGGAACCTACGAGCAGTACTTC | TRBJ2-7 | TRBV20-1 | - | TRBD2
CASSLARYEQYF | TGTGCCAGCAGCTTAGCCCGATACGAGCAGTACTTC | TRBJ2-7 | TRBV11-2 | once | -
CASSLARGTTGGAEAFF | TGTGCCAGCAGCTTAGCGAGGGGAACGACAGGGGGAGCTGAAGCTTTCTTT | TRBJ1-1 | TRBV7-6 | many | TRBD1
CSAALLAGEWAYNEQFF | TGCAGTGCTGCCCTACTAGCGGGAGAATGGGCCTACAATGAGCAGTTCTTC | TRBJ2-1 | TRBV20-1 | - | TRBD2
CASSVQPRNEQFF | TGTGCCAGCAGCGTCCAGCCTCGCAATGAGCAGTTCTTC | TRBJ2-1 | TRBV9 | - | -
CASSATPVHYEQYF | TGTGCCAGCAGTGCTACCCCCGTACACTACGAGCAGTACTTC | TRBJ2-7 | TRBV6-1 | few | -
CASSSLLHEQYF | TGTGCCAGCAGCTCCCTCCTGCACGAGCAGTACTTC | TRBJ2-7 | TRBV7-9 | few | -
CASSVLLTGELFF | TGTGCCAGCAGTGTTCTATTGACCGGGGAGCTGTTTTTT | TRBJ2-2 | TRBV6-1 | many | -
CSARSWTSVETQYF | TGCAGTGCTAGATCCTGGACTAGCGTGGAGACCCAGTACTTC | TRBJ2-5 | TRBV20-1 | - | TRBD2
CASSQAYRFSPLHF | TGTGCCAGCAGCCAAGCTTATCGGTTTTCACCCCTCCACTTT | TRBJ1-6 | TRBV4-2 | many | -
CASSGSTGNYGYTF | TGTGCCAGCAGTGGCTCGACAGGGAACTATGGCTACACCTTC | TRBJ1-2 | TRBV6-1 | many | TRBD1
CASRGLLDADTQYF | TGTGCCAGCCGGGGACTCCTCGATGCAGATACGCAGTATTTT | TRBJ2-3 | TRBV28 | many | -
CASFAGDYGYTF | TGTGCCAGCTTTGCGGGGGACTATGGCTACACCTTC | TRBJ1-2 | TRBV2 | - | -
CSARFADSGEQFF | TGCAGTGCTAGATTTGCCGATTCAGGTGAGCAGTTCTTC | TRBJ2-1 | TRBV20-1 | many | -
CASSTGPETQYF | TGTGCCAGCTCGACAGGTCCAGAGACCCAGTACTTC | TRBJ2-5 | TRBV6-1 | many | -
CSAPGPQRASGNTIYF | TGCAGTGCCCCCGGACCACAGCGGGCTAGCGGAAACACCATATATTTT | TRBJ1-3 | TRBV20-1 | few | -
CASSPQSHKTQHF | TGTGCCAGCAGCCCCCAGTCACATAAGACCCAGCATTTT | TRBJ1-5 | TRBV6-2/TRBV6-3 | few | -
CASSFGGDTEAFF | TGTGCCAGCAGCTTCGGAGGGGACACTGAAGCTTTCTTT | TRBJ1-1 | TRBV7-2 | many | -
CASSLGAGMWAEAFF | TGTGCCAGCAGCTTAGGAGCAGGGATGTGGGCTGAAGCTTTCTTT | TRBJ1-1 | TRBV11-2 | - | -
CASYSSSYEQYF | TGTGCCAGCTACAGCAGCTCCTACGAGCAGTACTTC | TRBJ2-7 | TRBV27 | many | -
CASRTASYNSPLHF | TGTGCCAGCAGGACAGCCTCCTATAATTCACCCCTCCACTTC | TRBJ1-6 | TRBV6-1 | few | -
CASSRNYNEQFF | TGTGCCAGCAGTCGGAACTACAATGAGCAGTTCTTC | TRBJ2-1 | TRBV12-3/TRBV12-4 | many | -
CASSLGLGLSTDTQYF | TGTGCCAGCAGTTTGGGATTGGGCTTAAGCACAGATACGCAGTATTTT | TRBJ2-3 | TRBV28 | few | -
CASSFTGQQDTQYF | TGCGCCAGCAGCTTTACAGGACAGCAAGATACGCAGTATTTT | TRBJ2-3 | TRBV5-1 | many | -
CASSFSGEGQPQHF | TGTGCCAGCAGCTTTTCAGGGGAGGGACAGCCCCAGCATTTT | TRBJ1-5 | TRBV7-9 | many | -
CASSPIGPFYEQYF | TGTGCCAGCAGCCCCATAGGGCCATTCTACGAGCAGTACTTC | TRBJ2-7 | TRBV7-9 | many | -
CASSLGTSNEQFF | TGCGCCAGCAGCCTCGGGACTAGCAATGAGCAGTTCTTC | TRBJ2-1 | TRBV5-1 | few | TRBD2
CASSGYPAGGPSYNEQFF | TGTGCCAGCAGCGGATATCCAGCGGGAGGCCCATCCTACAATGAGCAGTTCTTC | TRBJ2-1 | TRBV11-1 | - | TRBD2
CSVPGQGDSDTQYF | TGCAGTGTCCCGGGACAGGGGGATTCAGATACGCAGTATTTT | TRBJ2-3 | TRBV20-1 | many | TRBD1
CASSLLRDSGNTIYF | TGTGCCAGCAGCTTGCTCAGGGACTCTGGAAACACCATATATTTT | TRBJ1-3 | TRBV5-5 | - | -
CSAELQTGSGYGYTF | TGCAGTGCAGAGCTCCAGACAGGGTCCGGGTATGGCTACACCTTC | TRBJ1-2 | TRBV20-1 | once | TRBD1
CASSYLGSGLVSNEQFF | TGTGCCAGCAGTTATCTCGGGAGCGGACTAGTTAGCAATGAGCAGTTCTTC | TRBJ2-1 | TRBV6-5 | many | TRBD2
CASSTSIERTNGYTF | TGTGCCAGCAGCACAAGTATTGAGAGGACGAATGGCTACACCTTC | TRBJ1-2 | TRBV9 | large | -
CASSQDFVRSDYGYTF | TGTGCCAGCAGCCAAGATTTCGTGAGGTCTGACTATGGCTACACCTTC | TRBJ1-2 | TRBV3-1 | - | -
CASSLGQWNTGELFF | TGTGCCAGCAGCTTAGGTCAGTGGAACACCGGGGAGCTGTTTTTT | TRBJ2-2 | TRBV7-2 | - | -
CASSPDRGRGEIYEQYF | TGCGCCAGCAGCCCAGACAGGGGGCGAGGGGAGATCTACGAGCAGTACTTC | TRBJ2-7 | TRBV4-1 | many | TRBD1
CASRAEGLATYEQYF | TGTGCCAGCAGGGCAGAAGGACTAGCTACATACGAGCAGTACTTC | TRBJ2-7 | TRBV6-1 | few | TRBD2
CASSRLAFPYEQYF | TGTGCCAGCAGCCGACTAGCTTTTCCCTACGAGCAGTACTTC | TRBJ2-7 | TRBV27 | - | TRBD2
CASSVGLRGFGTEAFF | TGTGCCAGCAGTGTGGGGTTACGAGGGTTCGGCACTGAAGCTTTCTTT | TRBJ1-1 | TRBV27 | many | -
CASSPLNTGELFF | TGTGCCAGCAGTCCCTTGAACACCGGGGAGCTGTTTTTT | TRBJ2-2 | TRBV28 | - | -